This entry is about one T cell receptor (beta chain). The antigen is unknown. The sample comes from a study of cytomegalovirus exposure and HLA in healthy donors. The study's findings and limits: CMV serostatus alone was available as immune exposure information.

PCR used 60 Vbeta primers and 13 Jbeta primers. Clones were sequenced by immunoSEQ multiplex PCR, and TCRdb holds only the in-frame ones, with some missing. The data hold 150,000 to 200,000 clones, with about four fifths observed a single time. The CDR3 spans 13 residues. Germline V gene lookup returns CDR1 SQVTM and CDR2 ANQGSEA. With 5 bases removed from V and 0 bases from J, the gap between germline ends came to 10 bases. The chain is built from TRBV29-1 and TRBJ1-1; D gene ambiguous. The receptor comes from a middle-aged man in good health and CMV-seronegative. The sequenced material came from PBMCs. CDR3 residues: CSVNGVMNTEAFF. The CDR3 bases are TGCAGCGTTAATGGAGTGATGAACACTGAAGCTTTCTTT.